In this sample, the clone carrying this TCR beta chain turned up many times. The CDR3 runs 13 residues. Trimming left V 0 bases short and J 4 bases short, with 6 bases between. The germline CDR1 and CDR2 sequences are SGHDN and FVKESK. This entry belongs to a study of T cells in Graves' hyperthyroidism and ophthalmopathy. Study as a whole: Before treatment of any kind, peripheral blood was taken at initial diagnosis.

What was amplified from RNA transcripts were TCR beta CDR3 regions. The primer set for the first-round RT-PCR of the TCR CDR3 was HTBI. TCRdb ran MiXCR on the multiplex PCR reads and lists one entry per CDR3 protein. Among fewer than 450,000 distinct CDR3 sequences listed, around 15% were seen once. The rearrangement joins TRBV14 to TRBJ1-2; D call uncertain. The specimen was blood. The source of this sequence is a man between 45 and 60 years old with Graves' ophthalmopathy. Here the CDR3 reads CASSQDISYGYTF. In nucleotides, the CDR3 is TGTGCCAGCAGCCAAGATATCAGCTATGGCTACACCTTC.